This TCR beta chain derives from a study of neurological immune-mediated disorders. This clonotype was found many times. One entry per CDR3 protein results from TCRdb running MiXCR on the 5' RACE reads. The repertoire holds tens of thousands of distinct CDR3 sequences, 6.5% to 8.5% seen once, with around 4.8% in the top ten. CDR1 is MNHEY, CDR2 SVGAGI, per germline. The CDR3 covers 16 residues. The V end lost 5 bases, the J end lost 5 bases, and 21 bases lay between the germline ends. The specimen was PBMCs. The V gene is TRBV6-5, the J gene TRBJ2-5; D tentatively fits TRBD1 or TRBD2 (7 bases each). This receptor was obtained from a woman aged 40 to 50 in good health. The CDR3 DNA reads as TGTGCCAGCAGTCACATCAGGGGGACTAACGTGGAGACCCAGTACTTC. Amino acids: CASSHIRGTNVETQYF.